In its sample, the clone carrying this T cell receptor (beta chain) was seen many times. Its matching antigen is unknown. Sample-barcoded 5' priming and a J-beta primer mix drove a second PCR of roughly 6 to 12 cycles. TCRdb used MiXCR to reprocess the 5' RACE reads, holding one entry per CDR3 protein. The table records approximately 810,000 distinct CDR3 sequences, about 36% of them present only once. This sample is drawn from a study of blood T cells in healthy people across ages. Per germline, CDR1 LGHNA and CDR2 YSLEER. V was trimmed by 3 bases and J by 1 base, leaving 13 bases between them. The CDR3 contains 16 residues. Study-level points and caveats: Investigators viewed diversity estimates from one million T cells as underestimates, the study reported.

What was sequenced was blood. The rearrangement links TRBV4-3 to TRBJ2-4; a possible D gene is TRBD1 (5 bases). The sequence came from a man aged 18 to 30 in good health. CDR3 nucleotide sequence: TGCGCCAGCAGCCACGACTTTGGGGCGGCCAAAAACATTCAGTACTTC. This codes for CASSHDFGAAKNIQYF.